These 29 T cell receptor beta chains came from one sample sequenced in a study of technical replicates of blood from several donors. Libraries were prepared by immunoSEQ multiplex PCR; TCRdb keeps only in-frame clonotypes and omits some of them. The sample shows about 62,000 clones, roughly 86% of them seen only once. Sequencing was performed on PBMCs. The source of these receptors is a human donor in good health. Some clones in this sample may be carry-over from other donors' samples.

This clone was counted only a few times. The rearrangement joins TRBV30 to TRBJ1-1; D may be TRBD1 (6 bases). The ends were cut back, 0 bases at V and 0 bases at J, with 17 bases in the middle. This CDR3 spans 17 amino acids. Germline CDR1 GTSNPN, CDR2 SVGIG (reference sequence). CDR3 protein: CAWSVRWGRGMNTEAFF. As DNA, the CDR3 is TGTGCCTGGAGTGTACGATGGGGCAGGGGAATGAACACTGAAGCTTTCTTT.

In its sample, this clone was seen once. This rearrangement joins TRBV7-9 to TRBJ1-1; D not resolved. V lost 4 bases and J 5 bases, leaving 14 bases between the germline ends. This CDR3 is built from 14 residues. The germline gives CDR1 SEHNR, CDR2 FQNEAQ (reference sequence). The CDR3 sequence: CASSSIRTSTEAFF. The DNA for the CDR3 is TGTGCCAGCAGCTCAATACGGACTTCTACTGAAGCTTTCTTT.

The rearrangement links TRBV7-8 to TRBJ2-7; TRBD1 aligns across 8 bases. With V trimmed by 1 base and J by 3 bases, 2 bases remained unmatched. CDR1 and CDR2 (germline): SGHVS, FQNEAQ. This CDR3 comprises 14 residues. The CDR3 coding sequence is TGTGCCAGCAGCTTAGTACAGGGGGTCTACGAGCAGTACTTC. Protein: CASSLVQGVYEQYF.

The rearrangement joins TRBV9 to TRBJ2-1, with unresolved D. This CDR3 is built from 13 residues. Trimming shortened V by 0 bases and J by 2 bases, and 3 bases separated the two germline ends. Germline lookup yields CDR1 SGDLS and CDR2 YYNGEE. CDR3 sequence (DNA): TGTGCCAGCAGCGTAGCGGCCTACAATGAGCAGTTCTTC. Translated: CASSVAAYNEQFF.

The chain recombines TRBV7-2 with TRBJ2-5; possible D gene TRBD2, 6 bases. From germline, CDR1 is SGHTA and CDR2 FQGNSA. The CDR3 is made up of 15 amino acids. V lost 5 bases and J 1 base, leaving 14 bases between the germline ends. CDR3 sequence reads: CASSATLAVQETQYF. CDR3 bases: TGTGCCAGCAGCGCTACACTAGCAGTCCAAGAGACCCAGTACTTC.

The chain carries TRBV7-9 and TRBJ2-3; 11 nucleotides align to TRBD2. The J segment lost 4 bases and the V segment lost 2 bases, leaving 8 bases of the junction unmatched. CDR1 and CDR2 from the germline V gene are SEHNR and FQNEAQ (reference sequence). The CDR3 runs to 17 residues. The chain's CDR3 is CASSLNRLAGGSDTQYF. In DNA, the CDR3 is TGTGCCAGCAGCTTAAACCGGCTAGCGGGAGGTTCAGATACGCAGTATTTT.

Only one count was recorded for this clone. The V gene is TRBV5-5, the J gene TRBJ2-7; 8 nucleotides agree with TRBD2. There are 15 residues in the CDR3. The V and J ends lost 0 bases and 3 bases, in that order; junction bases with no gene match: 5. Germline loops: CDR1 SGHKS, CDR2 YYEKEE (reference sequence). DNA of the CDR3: TGTGCCAGCAGCTTGGTGCTAGCGGGCCTCTACGAGCAGTACTTC. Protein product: CASSLVLAGLYEQYF.

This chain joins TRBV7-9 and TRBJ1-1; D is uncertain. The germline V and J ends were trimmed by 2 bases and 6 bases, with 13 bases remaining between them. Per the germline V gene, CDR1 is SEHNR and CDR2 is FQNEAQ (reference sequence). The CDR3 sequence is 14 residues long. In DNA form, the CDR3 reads TGTGCCAGCAGCTTATTCGTGGGAGCCGCTGAAGCTTTCTTT. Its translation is CASSLFVGAAEAFF.

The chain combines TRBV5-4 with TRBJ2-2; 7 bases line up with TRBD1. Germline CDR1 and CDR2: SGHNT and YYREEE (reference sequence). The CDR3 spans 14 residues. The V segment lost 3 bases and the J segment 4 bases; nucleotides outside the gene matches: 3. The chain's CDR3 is CASSWTGGTGELFF. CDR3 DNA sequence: TGTGCCAGCAGCTGGACAGGCGGCACCGGGGAGCTGTTTTTT.

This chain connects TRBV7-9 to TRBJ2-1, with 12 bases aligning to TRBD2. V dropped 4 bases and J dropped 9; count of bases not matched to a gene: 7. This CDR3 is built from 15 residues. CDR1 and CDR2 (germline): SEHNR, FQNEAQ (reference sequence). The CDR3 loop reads CASSSLLAGGGEQFF. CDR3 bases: TGTGCCAGCAGCTCTCTACTAGCGGGGGGCGGTGAGCAGTTCTTC.

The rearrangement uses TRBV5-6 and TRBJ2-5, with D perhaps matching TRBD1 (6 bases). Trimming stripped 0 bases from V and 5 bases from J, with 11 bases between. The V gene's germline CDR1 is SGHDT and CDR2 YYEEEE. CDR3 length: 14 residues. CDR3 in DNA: TGTGCCAGCAGCTTGGCCGGACAGCAGGAGACCCAGTACTTC. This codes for CASSLAGQQETQYF. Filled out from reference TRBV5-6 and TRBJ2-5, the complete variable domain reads DAGVTQSPTHLIKTRGQQVTLRCSPKSGHDTVSWYQQALGQGPQFIFQYYEEEERQRGNFPDRFSGHQFPNYSSELNVNALLLGDSALYLCASSLAGQQETQYFGPGTRLLVL.

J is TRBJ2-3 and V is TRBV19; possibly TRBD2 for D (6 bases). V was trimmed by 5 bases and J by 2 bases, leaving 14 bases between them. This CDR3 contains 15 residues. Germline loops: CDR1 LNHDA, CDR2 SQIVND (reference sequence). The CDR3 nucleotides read TGTGCCAGTAGTCCCCGCGGCGGGAACACAGATACGCAGTATTTT. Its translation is CASSPRGGNTDTQYF. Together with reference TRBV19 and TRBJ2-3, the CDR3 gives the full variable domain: DGGITQSPKYLFRKEGQNVTLSCEQNLNHDAMYWYRQDPGQGLRLIYYSQIVNDFQKGDIAEGYSVSREKKESFPLTVTSAQKNPTAFYLCASSPRGGNTDTQYFGPGTRLTVL.

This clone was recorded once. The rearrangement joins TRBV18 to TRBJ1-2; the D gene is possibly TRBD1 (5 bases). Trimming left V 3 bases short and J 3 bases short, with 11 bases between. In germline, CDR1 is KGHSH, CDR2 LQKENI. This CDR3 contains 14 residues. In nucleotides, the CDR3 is TGTGCCAGCTCACCTTCCTCGGGGGACTATGGCTACACCTTC. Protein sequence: CASSPSSGDYGYTF.

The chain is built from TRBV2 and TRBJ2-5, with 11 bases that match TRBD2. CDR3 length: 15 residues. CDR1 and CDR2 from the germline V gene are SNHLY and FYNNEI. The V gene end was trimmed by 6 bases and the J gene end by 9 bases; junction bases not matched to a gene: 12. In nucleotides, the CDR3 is TGTGCCAGCAGAGACCTAGCGGGGGGTGGTCGGGCCCAGTACTTC. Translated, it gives CASRDLAGGGRAQYF.

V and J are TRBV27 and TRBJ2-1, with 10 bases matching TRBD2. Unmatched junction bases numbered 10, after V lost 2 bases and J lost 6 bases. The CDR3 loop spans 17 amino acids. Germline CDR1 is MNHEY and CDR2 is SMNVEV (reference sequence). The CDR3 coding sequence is TGTGCCAGCAGTTTAGCCCGGGGGAGCGGGAGGGTCAATGAGCAGTTCTTC. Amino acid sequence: CASSLARGSGRVNEQFF.

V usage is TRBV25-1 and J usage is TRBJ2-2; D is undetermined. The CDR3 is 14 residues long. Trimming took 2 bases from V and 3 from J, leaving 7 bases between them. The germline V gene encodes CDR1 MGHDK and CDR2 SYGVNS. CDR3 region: CASSETGYTGELFF. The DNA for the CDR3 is TGTGCCAGCAGTGAAACCGGGTACACCGGGGAGCTGTTTTTT.

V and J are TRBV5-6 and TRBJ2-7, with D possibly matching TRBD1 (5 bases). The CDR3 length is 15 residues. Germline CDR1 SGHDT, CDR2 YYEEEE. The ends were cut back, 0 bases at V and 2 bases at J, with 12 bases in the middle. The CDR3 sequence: CASSLVQLGAYEQYF. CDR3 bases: TGTGCCAGCAGCTTGGTACAGCTAGGGGCCTACGAGCAGTACTTC. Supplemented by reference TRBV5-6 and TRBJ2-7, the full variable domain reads DAGVTQSPTHLIKTRGQQVTLRCSPKSGHDTVSWYQQALGQGPQFIFQYYEEEERQRGNFPDRFSGHQFPNYSSELNVNALLLGDSALYLCASSLVQLGAYEQYFGPGTRLTVT.

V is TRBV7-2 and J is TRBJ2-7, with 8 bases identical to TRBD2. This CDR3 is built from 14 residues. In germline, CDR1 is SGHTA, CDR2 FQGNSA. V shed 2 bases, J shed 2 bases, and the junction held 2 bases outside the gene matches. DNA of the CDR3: TGTGCCAGCAGCTTATTGCGGGGGGCCTACGAGCAGTACTTC. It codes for CASSLLRGAYEQYF.

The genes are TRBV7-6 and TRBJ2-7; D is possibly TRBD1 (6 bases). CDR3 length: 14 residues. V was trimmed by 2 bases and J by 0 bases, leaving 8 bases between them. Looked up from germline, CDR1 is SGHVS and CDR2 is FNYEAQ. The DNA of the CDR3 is TGTGCCAGCAGCTTACGGGACACCTCCTACGAGCAGTACTTC. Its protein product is CASSLRDTSYEQYF.

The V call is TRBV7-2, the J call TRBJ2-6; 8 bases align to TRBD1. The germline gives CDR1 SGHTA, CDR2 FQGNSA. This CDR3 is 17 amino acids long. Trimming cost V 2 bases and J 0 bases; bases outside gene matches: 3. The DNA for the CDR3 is TGTGCCAGCAGCTTACGGACAGGGCACTCTGGGGCCAACGTCCTGACTTTC. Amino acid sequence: CASSLRTGHSGANVLTF.

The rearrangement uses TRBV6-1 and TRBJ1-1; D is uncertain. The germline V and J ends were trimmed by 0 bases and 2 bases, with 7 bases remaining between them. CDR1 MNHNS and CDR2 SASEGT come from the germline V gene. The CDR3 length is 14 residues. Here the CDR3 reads CASSEAWTNTEAFF. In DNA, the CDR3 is TGTGCCAGCAGTGAAGCATGGACTAACACTGAAGCTTTCTTT.

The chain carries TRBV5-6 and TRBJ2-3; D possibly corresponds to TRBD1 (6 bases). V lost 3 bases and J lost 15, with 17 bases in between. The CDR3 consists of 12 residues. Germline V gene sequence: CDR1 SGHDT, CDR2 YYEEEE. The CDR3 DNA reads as TGTGCCAGCAGCTCTACCCGGGACATCACTTATTTT. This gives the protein CASSSTRDITYF.

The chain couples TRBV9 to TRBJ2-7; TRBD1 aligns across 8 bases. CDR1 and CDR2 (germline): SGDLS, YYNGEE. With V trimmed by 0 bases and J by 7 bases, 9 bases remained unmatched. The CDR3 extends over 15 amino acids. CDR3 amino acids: CASSVGLDRVGEQYF. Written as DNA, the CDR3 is TGTGCCAGCAGCGTAGGGTTGGACAGGGTAGGGGAGCAGTACTTC.

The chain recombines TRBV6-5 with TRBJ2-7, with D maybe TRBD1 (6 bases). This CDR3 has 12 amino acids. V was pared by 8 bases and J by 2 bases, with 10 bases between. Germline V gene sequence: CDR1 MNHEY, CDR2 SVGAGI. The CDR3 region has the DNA TGTGCCAGCCGGGACACTACCTACGAGCAGTACTTC. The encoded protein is CASRDTTYEQYF.

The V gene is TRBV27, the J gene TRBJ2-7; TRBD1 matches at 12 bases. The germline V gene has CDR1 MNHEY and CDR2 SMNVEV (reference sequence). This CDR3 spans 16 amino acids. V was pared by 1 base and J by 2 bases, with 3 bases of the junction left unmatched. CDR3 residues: CASSLFGTGGPYEQYF. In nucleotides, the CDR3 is TGTGCCAGCAGTTTATTTGGGACAGGGGGCCCCTACGAGCAGTACTTC.

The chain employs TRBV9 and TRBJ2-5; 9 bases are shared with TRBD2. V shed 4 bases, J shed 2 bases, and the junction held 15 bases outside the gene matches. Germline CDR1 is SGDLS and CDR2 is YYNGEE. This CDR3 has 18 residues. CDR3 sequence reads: CASSQDGAGGPIQETQYF. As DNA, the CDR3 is TGTGCCAGCAGCCAAGACGGGGCGGGAGGGCCCATTCAAGAGACCCAGTACTTC.

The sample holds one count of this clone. The CDR3 region is CASSIISGGRNEQYF. CDR3 nucleotides: TGTGCCAGCAGCATAATATCAGGGGGTCGGAACGAGCAGTACTTC. The V call is TRBV5-4, the J call TRBJ2-7; 7 bases are a match to TRBD1. V lost 4 bases, J lost 5 bases, and 12 bases stayed unmatched. This CDR3 is built from 15 residues. Germline V gene lookup returns CDR1 SGHNT and CDR2 YYREEE (reference sequence). The variable domain in full, with the rest retrieved from reference TRBV5-4 and TRBJ2-7, is ETGVTQSPTHLIKTRGQQVTLRCSSQSGHNTVSWYQQALGQGPQFIFQYYREEENGRGNFPPRFSGLQFPNYSSELNVNALELDDSALYLCASSIISGGRNEQYFGPGTRLTVT.

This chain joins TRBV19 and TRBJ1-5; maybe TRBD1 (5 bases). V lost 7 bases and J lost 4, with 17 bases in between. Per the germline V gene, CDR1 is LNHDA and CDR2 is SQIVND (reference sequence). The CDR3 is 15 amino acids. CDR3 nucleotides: TGTGCCAGTAACCGAGGGACTGGAGGAAATCAGCCCCAGCATTTT. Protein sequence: CASNRGTGGNQPQHF. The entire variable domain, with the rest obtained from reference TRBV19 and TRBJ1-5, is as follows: DGGITQSPKYLFRKEGQNVTLSCEQNLNHDAMYWYRQDPGQGLRLIYYSQIVNDFQKGDIAEGYSVSREKKESFPLTVTSAQKNPTAFYLCASNRGTGGNQPQHFGDGTRLSIL.

The CDR3 sequence: CASSGQGASDTQYF. The CDR3 nucleotides read TGTGCCAGCTCCGGACAGGGGGCATCAGATACGCAGTATTTT. The chain has TRBV18 and TRBJ2-3, with 11 bases identical to TRBD1. Germline-derived CDR1 and CDR2 are KGHSH and LQKENI. Trimming cost V 6 bases and J 4 bases; bases outside gene matches: 3. This CDR3 contains 14 residues.